This passage covers 21 T cell receptor beta chains from one sample sequenced in a study of cytomegalovirus exposure and HLA in healthy donors. With 60 Vbeta and 13 Jbeta primers, the PCR was carried out. Measured with immunoSEQ multiplex PCR; TCRdb has only the in-frame clones, and not every one. The sample shows approximately 140,000 clones, 70% to 80% of them seen only once. The sequencing input was PBMCs. These TCRs come from a man aged 50 or older in good health and CMV-seropositive.

This clone was detected a few times. The CDR3: CASSQVGGRAYEQYF. CDR3 nucleotides: TGTGCCAGCAGCCAGGTTGGCGGGAGGGCCTACGAGCAGTACTTC. V gene TRBV5-4 combines with J gene TRBJ2-7, with TRBD2 identical over 9 bases. The CDR3 has 15 amino acids. J gave up 2 bases and V 4 bases, and 7 bases lay outside the gene matches. Germline CDR1 reads SGHNT; CDR2 reads YYREEE (reference sequence).

This clone was picked up a small number of times. In DNA, the CDR3 is TGTGCCAGTAGCCTGGGGGCAGGGTACTCTGGAAACACCATATATTTT. This encodes CASSLGAGYSGNTIYF. This rearrangement joins TRBV19 to TRBJ1-3; perhaps TRBD1 as D (6 bases). This CDR3 contains 16 residues. V shed 6 bases and J shed 0 bases, with 15 bases lying between them. The germline CDR1 and CDR2 sequences are LNHDA and SQIVND (reference sequence).

The chain couples TRBV5-1 to TRBJ2-5; 10 nucleotides align to TRBD2. The J call may be wrong; the DNA end is better matched by TRBJ2-7. CDR1 SGHRS and CDR2 YFSETQ come from the germline V gene. This CDR3 contains 14 residues. CDR3 coding DNA: TGCGCCAGCAGGGAAGCGGGAGGGCCCTACGAGCAGTACTTC. Amino acids: CASREAGGPYEQYF.

The gene calls are TRBV2 and TRBJ2-1; 10 nucleotides align to TRBD1. V trimming: 6 bases; J trimming: 14 bases; junction bases outside the gene matches: 7. There are 12 residues in the CDR3. Germline V gene sequence: CDR1 SNHLY, CDR2 FYNNEI. The CDR3 DNA is TGTGCCAGCAGGATGGACAGGGGGGTAGAGTTCTTC. Translated: CASRMDRGVEFF.

The CDR3 here is CSVVRGVAGALYEQYF. As DNA, the CDR3 is TGCAGCGTTGTAAGGGGAGTAGCGGGAGCGCTCTACGAGCAGTACTTC. The rearrangement uses TRBV29-1 and TRBJ2-7; TRBD2 matches 9 bases. From germline, CDR1 is SQVTM and CDR2 ANQGSEA. The CDR3 runs to 16 residues. V lost 4 bases, J lost 3 bases, and 13 bases stayed unmatched.

This clone appeared a single time. In nucleotides, the CDR3 is TGTGCCAGCAACTCAATCGGAGGTGCTCGATACAATGAGCAGTTCTTC. It encodes CASNSIGGARYNEQFF. This chain links TRBV14 with TRBJ2-1, with D possibly matching TRBD2 (5 bases). This CDR3 is 16 amino acids long. Germline assignment: CDR1 SGHDN and CDR2 FVKESK. Trimming took off 7 bases at V and 4 bases at J, with 20 bases between the two ends.

Turning to this clone: One junction end disagrees with the germline gene, perhaps due to a read error. The genes are TRBV7-9 and TRBJ2-7, with 10 nucleotides matching TRBD2. This CDR3 comprises 15 residues. Germline V gives CDR1 SEHNR, CDR2 FQNEAQ (reference sequence). For the CDR3, the DNA is TGTTCCAGCAGCTCAGCGGGAGGGGGCTCCTACGAGCAGTACTTC. Translating gives CSSSSAGGGSYEQYF. The full variable domain, rest sourced from reference TRBV7-9 and TRBJ2-7, is DTGVSQNPRHKITKRGQNVTFRCDPISEHNRLYWYRQTLGQGPEFLTYFQNEAQLEKSRLLSDRFSAERPKGSFSTLEIQRTEQGDSAMYLCSSSSAGGGSYEQYFGPGTRLTVT.

The chain combines TRBV19 with TRBJ2-7; 12 bases are shared with TRBD2. With V trimmed by 5 bases and J by 2 bases, 10 bases remained unmatched. The germline V gene has CDR1 LNHDA and CDR2 SQIVND (reference sequence). There are 17 residues in the CDR3. The DNA for the CDR3 is TGTGCCAGTAGTTCTATTCGGACTAGCGGGAAGGCCTACGAGCAGTACTTC. Its protein is CASSSIRTSGKAYEQYF.

This clone was counted once. CDR3 residues: CASSGMGGQETQYF. For the CDR3, the DNA is TGTGCCAGCAGTGGAATGGGAGGGCAAGAGACCCAGTACTTC. The chain has TRBV2 and TRBJ2-5; 7 positions agree with TRBD2. The CDR3 has 14 amino acids. CDR1 is SNHLY, CDR2 FYNNEI, per germline. V trimming: 4 bases; J trimming: 2 bases; junction bases outside the gene matches: 4.

A few counts support this clone. The chain joins TRBV19 to TRBJ2-3, with D maybe TRBD1 (5 bases). Per germline, CDR1 LNHDA and CDR2 SQIVND (reference sequence). This CDR3 is built from 15 residues. V was clipped by 6 bases and J by 0 bases, with 13 bases between them. DNA of the CDR3: TGTGCCAGTAGGCCCAGGACAACTAGCACAGATACGCAGTATTTT. This encodes CASRPRTTSTDTQYF.

V usage is TRBV5-4 and J usage is TRBJ1-5, with a tentative D call TRBD1 (5 bases). The CDR3 has 15 amino acids. Trimming stripped 0 bases from V and 5 bases from J, with 12 bases between. From germline, CDR1 is SGHNT and CDR2 YYREEE (reference sequence). CDR3 amino acids: CASSLEPGPDQPQHF. CDR3 nucleotides: TGTGCCAGCAGCTTGGAGCCAGGGCCGGATCAGCCCCAGCATTTT.

V usage is TRBV5-1 and J usage is TRBJ1-4; tentative D call: TRBD1 (6 bases). The germline V and J ends were trimmed by 4 bases and 7 bases, with 14 bases remaining between them. This CDR3 has 14 residues. Germline V gene data show CDR1 as SGHRS and CDR2 as YFSETQ. CDR3 sequence (DNA): TGCGCCAGCAGCGTGACAGGAGCCAGTGAAAAACTGTTTTTT. Its translation is CASSVTGASEKLFF.

The chain couples TRBV5-1 to TRBJ2-1; the D gene is possibly TRBD1 (5 bases). The length of the CDR3 is 16 residues. Germline V CDR1 and CDR2: SGHRS, YFSETQ. V was clipped by 0 bases and J by 2 bases, with 12 bases between them. The CDR3 bases are TGCGCCAGCAGCTTGGTTCCTGGACAAACCTACAATGAGCAGTTCTTC. This codes for CASSLVPGQTYNEQFF.

The chain carries TRBV6-4 and TRBJ2-3; D perhaps matches TRBD2 (5 bases). The V gene's germline CDR1 is MRHNA and CDR2 SNTAGT. Trimming took off 3 bases at V and 4 bases at J, with 8 bases between the two ends. The CDR3 totals 13 residues. The CDR3 loop reads CASSERAADTQYF. The CDR3 DNA reads TGTGCCAGCAGTGAACGAGCGGCAGATACGCAGTATTTT.

This clone was observed a handful of times. The gene calls are TRBV30 and TRBJ1-2; D gene unclear. CDR1 is GTSNPN and CDR2 is SVGIG in the germline V gene (reference sequence). The CDR3 spans 13 residues. V shed 1 base and J shed 4 bases, with 10 bases lying between them. The DNA of the CDR3 is TGTGCCTGGAGTGAGGCAGGTTTCTATGGCTACACCTTC. Translation: CAWSEAGFYGYTF.

The rearrangement joins TRBV5-1 to TRBJ2-1; D is possibly TRBD2 (6 bases). The CDR3 length is 15 residues. V was pared by 0 bases and J by 5 bases, with 12 bases between. CDR1 is SGHRS and CDR2 is YFSETQ in the germline V gene. CDR3 sequence: CASSLVAGPDNEQFF. The CDR3 DNA reads as TGCGCCAGCAGCTTGGTTGCGGGGCCGGACAATGAGCAGTTCTTC.

This chain connects TRBV30 to TRBJ2-5; D gene ambiguous. Germline assignment: CDR1 GTSNPN and CDR2 SVGIG (reference sequence). V lost 0 bases to trimming and J lost 2 bases, with 10 bases between them. This CDR3 is 14 amino acids long. CDR3 sequence reads: CAWSVIAVQETQYF. The CDR3 bases are TGTGCCTGGAGTGTAATCGCGGTTCAAGAGACCCAGTACTTC. The variable domain in full, with the rest retrieved from reference TRBV30 and TRBJ2-5, is SQTIHQWPATLVQPVGSPLSLECTVEGTSNPNLYWYRQAAGRGLQLLFYSVGIGQISSEVPQNLSASRPQDRQFILSSKKLLLSDSGFYLCAWSVIAVQETQYFGPGTRLLVL.

This chain links TRBV15 with TRBJ2-1; TRBD2 matches at 13 bases. V trimming: 4 bases; J trimming: 9 bases; junction bases outside the gene matches: 18. Germline CDR1 LNHNV, CDR2 YYDKDF (reference sequence). The CDR3 covers 19 residues. The CDR3 is CATSILGPRTSGSSTEQFF. The CDR3, as DNA: TGTGCCACCAGCATCCTCGGCCCCCGGACTAGCGGGAGTAGTACTGAGCAGTTCTTC.

The chain is built from TRBV20-1 and TRBJ1-2, with D maybe TRBD1 (6 bases). CDR1 and CDR2 from the germline V gene are DFQATT and SNEGSKA (reference sequence). The CDR3 totals 11 residues. As DNA, the CDR3 is TGCAACCTATACAGGGCTGATGGCTACACCTTC. As protein: CNLYRADGYTF.

The rearrangement joins TRBV10-3 to TRBJ1-5; the D gene is possibly TRBD1 (6 bases). The V gene lost 2 bases and the J gene lost 10 bases, with 18 bases spanning the gap. In germline, CDR1 is ENHRY, CDR2 SYGVKD. The CDR3 is made up of 15 amino acids. CDR3 in DNA: TGTGCCATCAGTGAGGGGGCAGGGGCTTCGTACCCCCAGCATTTT. As protein: CAISEGAGASYPQHF.

The rearrangement joins TRBV5-6 to TRBJ1-2, with 7 bases identical to TRBD1. With 0 bases clipped from V and 3 bases from J, the junction kept 8 bases outside the gene matches. The CDR3 runs to 16 residues. Germline CDR1 SGHDT, CDR2 YYEEEE. The CDR3 loop reads CASSLVGDRSYYGYTF. DNA for the CDR3: TGTGCCAGCAGCTTGGTGGGGGACAGATCTTACTATGGCTACACCTTC.